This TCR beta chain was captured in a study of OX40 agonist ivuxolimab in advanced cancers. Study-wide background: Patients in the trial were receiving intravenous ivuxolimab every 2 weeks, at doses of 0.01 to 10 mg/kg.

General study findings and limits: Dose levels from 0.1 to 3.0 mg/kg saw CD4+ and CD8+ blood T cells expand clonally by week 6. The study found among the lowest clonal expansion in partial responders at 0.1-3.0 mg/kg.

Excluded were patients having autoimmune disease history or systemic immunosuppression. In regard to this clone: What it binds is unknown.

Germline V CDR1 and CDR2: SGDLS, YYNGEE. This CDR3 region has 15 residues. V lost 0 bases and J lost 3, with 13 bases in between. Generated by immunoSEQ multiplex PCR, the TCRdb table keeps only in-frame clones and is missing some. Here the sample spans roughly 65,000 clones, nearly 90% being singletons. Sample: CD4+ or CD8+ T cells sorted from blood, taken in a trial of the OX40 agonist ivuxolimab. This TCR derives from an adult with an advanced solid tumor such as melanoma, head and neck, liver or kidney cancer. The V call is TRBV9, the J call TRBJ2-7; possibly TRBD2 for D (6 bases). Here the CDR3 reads CASSVDVGGYYEQYF. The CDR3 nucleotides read TGTGCCAGCAGCGTAGATGTGGGAGGATACTACGAGCAGTACTTC.